These 10 T cell receptor beta chains were sequenced from one sample in a study of blood T cell repertoires in COVID-19. The data were produced by immunoSEQ multiplex PCR, yet TCRdb's version contains in-frame clones alone and is incomplete. This table holds about 140,000 clones, roughly 86% found once. The sequencing input was peripheral blood. The receptors originated from a woman between 55 and 75 years old with acute or convalescent COVID-19.

The V and J genes are TRBV6-2 or TRBV6-3 and TRBJ2-5; 12 positions match TRBD2. J gave up 1 base and V 5 bases, and 5 bases lay outside the gene matches. The CDR3 contains 16 residues. Germline V gene data show CDR1 as MNHEY and CDR2 as SVGEGT. The CDR3, as DNA: TGTGCCAGCAGTCGAAGACTAGCGGGGGCCCAAGAGACCCAGTACTTC. As protein: CASSRRLAGAQETQYF.

CDR3 sequence reads: CASSPSSLNTGELFF. DNA for the CDR3: TGCGCCAGCAGCCCTTCTTCCTTGAACACCGGGGAGCTGTTTTTT. The chain couples TRBV5-1 to TRBJ2-2; unclear D gene. V was shortened by 4 bases and J by 1 base, with 11 bases between the two germline ends. There are 15 residues in the CDR3. Germline CDR1 is SGHRS and CDR2 is YFSETQ.

The chain uses TRBV10-3 and TRBJ2-1, with 15 bases matching TRBD2. The CDR3 is made up of 16 amino acids. Trimming took 5 bases from V and 7 from J; bases not matched to a gene: 6. Germline assignment: CDR1 ENHRY and CDR2 SYGVKD. The CDR3 region has the DNA TGTGCCATCAGTCAGGGACTAGCGGGGGGAATTAATGAGCAGTTCTTC. Translation gives CAISQGLAGGINEQFF.

This chain joins TRBV12-3 or TRBV12-4 and TRBJ2-5; D remains ambiguous. The CDR3 covers 13 residues. Trimming took off 5 bases at V and 0 bases at J, with 7 bases between the two ends. For the CDR3, the DNA is TGTGCCAGCAGTCTAACCAACCAAGAGACCCAGTACTTC. It encodes CASSLTNQETQYF.

J is TRBJ2-3 and V is TRBV19; the match to TRBD2 covers 10 bases. This CDR3 has 18 amino acids. V was pared by 8 bases and J by 0 bases, with 14 bases of the junction left unmatched. Looked up from germline, CDR1 is LNHDA and CDR2 is SQIVND (reference sequence). The CDR3: CASSGDSGGHPSTDTQYF. The CDR3 bases are TGTGCCAGTTCGGGGGATAGCGGGGGGCACCCTAGCACAGATACGCAGTATTTT.

The genes are TRBV24-1 and TRBJ2-1; D is ambiguous. CDR1 KGHDR and CDR2 SFDVKD come from the germline V gene. V lost 1 base and J lost 2, with 11 bases in between. CDR3 length equals 16 residues. CDR3 coding DNA: TGTGCCACCAGTGATTTTGGGCAGTCAACCTACAATGAGCAGTTCTTC. Translation gives CATSDFGQSTYNEQFF.

The chain carries TRBV5-6 and TRBJ1-1; D is unclear. The CDR3 contains 14 residues. The ends were cut back, 2 bases at V and 2 bases at J, with 10 bases in the middle. CDR1 and CDR2 from the germline V gene are SGHDT and YYEEEE. The CDR3 DNA reads TGTGCCAGCAGCTTTGCGGCGGGAAACACTGAAGCTTTCTTT. It specifies CASSFAAGNTEAFF.

The chain carries TRBV6-5 and TRBJ2-2, with D unresolved. The CDR3 consists of 14 residues. Germline V lookup: CDR1 MNHEY, CDR2 SVGAGI. V lost 6 bases and J 4 bases, leaving 12 bases between the germline ends. The CDR3 loop reads CASRRSSATGELFF. CDR3 DNA sequence: TGTGCCAGCAGACGCTCTAGTGCCACCGGGGAGCTGTTTTTT.

The gene calls are TRBV25-1 and TRBJ2-7; 11 bases align to TRBD1. The CDR3 contains 14 residues. The ends lost 8 bases at V and 4 bases at J; junction bases unmatched: 7. CDR1 and CDR2 (germline): MGHDK, SYGVNS. CDR3 sequence (DNA): TGTGCCAGCGGGGACGGGACAGGGGGGTACGAGCAGTACTTC. Translation: CASGDGTGGYEQYF.

The J gene is TRBJ2-2, the V gene TRBV27; TRBD2 agrees at 13 bases. CDR3 length: 17 amino acids. Trimming cost V 5 bases and J 2 bases; bases outside gene matches: 5. Germline assignment: CDR1 MNHEY and CDR2 SMNVEV (reference sequence). The DNA for the CDR3 is TGTGCCAGCAGTCCGGGACTAGCGGGGCCTAACACCGGGGAGCTGTTTTTT. Protein sequence: CASSPGLAGPNTGELFF.